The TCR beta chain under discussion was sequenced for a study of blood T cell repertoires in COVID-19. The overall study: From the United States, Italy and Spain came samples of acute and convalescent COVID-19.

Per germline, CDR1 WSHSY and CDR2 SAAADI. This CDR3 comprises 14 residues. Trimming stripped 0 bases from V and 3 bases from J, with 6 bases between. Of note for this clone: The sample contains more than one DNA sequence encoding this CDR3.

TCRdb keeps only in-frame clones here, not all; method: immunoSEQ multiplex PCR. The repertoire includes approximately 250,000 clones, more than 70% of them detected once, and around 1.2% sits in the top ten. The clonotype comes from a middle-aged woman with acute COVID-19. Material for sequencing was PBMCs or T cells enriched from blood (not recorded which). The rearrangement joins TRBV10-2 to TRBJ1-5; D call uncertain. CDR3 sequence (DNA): TGCGCCAGCAGTGAGTCGGAGGTCAATCAGCCCCAGCATTTT. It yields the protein CASSESEVNQPQHF.